The next 29 T cell receptor beta chains were all read from a single sample in a study of T cells in Graves' hyperthyroidism and ophthalmopathy. Template material for amplifying TCR beta CDR3 regions consisted of RNA transcripts. First-round RT-PCR with HTBI primers amplified the TCR CDR3 region. A single record per CDR3 protein comes from TCRdb applying MiXCR to the multiplex PCR reads. The sample has 660,000 or so distinct CDR3 sequences, 45% seen once. The specimen sequenced was peripheral blood or thyroid tissue (not recorded which). These receptor sequences come from an adult man with Graves' disease, either hyperthyroidism or ophthalmopathy (not recorded which).

The rearrangement links TRBV20-1 to TRBJ1-5, with D possibly TRBD1 on 6 matching bases. The CDR3 totals 14 residues. The V gene lost 6 bases and the J gene lost 4 bases, with 16 bases spanning the gap. The germline V gene encodes CDR1 DFQATT and CDR2 SNEGSKA (reference sequence). The CDR3 protein is CSARGGTPNQPQHF. The CDR3 DNA reads TGCAGTGCCCGAGGCGGGACACCTAATCAGCCCCAGCATTTT.

As for this clonotype: This may stem from a read error, because a much larger clone lies one nucleotide away. The rearrangement joins TRBV20-1 to TRBJ2-5; a weak D match, TRBD1 (5 bases). CDR1 DFQATT and CDR2 SNEGSKA come from the germline V gene (reference sequence). The CDR3 loop spans 12 amino acids. DNA of the CDR3: TGCAGTGCTAGCGCAGGACAAGAGACCCGGTACTTC. Protein: CSASAGQETRYF.

This clonotype was counted ten times or more. This chain uses TRBV7-8 with TRBJ1-6; D perhaps matches TRBD1 (5 bases). Germline V CDR1 and CDR2: SGHVS, FQNEAQ. Trimming removed 8 bases from V and 5 bases from J, with 10 bases in between. The CDR3 loop spans 13 amino acids. CDR3 in amino acids: CASGRGNNSPLHF. CDR3 sequence (DNA): TGTGCCAGCGGGCGGGGCAATAATTCACCCCTCCACTTT.

This clonotype has only a few counts. This rearrangement joins TRBV20-1 to TRBJ1-4; D ambiguous. CDR3 length equals 13 residues. The V gene lost 5 bases and the J gene lost 8 bases, with 15 bases spanning the gap. From germline, CDR1 is DFQATT and CDR2 SNEGSKA (reference sequence). The CDR3 DNA is TGCAGTGCTCTCCGGGGAGAGCTCGAAAAACTGTTTTTT. Its translation: CSALRGELEKLFF.

V and J are TRBV6-1 and TRBJ1-1; perhaps TRBD1 as D (5 bases). The CDR3 spans 14 residues. The germline gives CDR1 MNHNS, CDR2 SASEGT. V was shortened by 2 bases and J by 1 base, with 8 bases between the two germline ends. CDR3 in DNA: TGTGCCAGCAGTGAATGGGGACCGAACACTGAAGCTTTCTTT. Protein sequence: CASSEWGPNTEAFF.

The chain recombines TRBV14 with TRBJ1-2, with 9 bases lining up with TRBD1. The V gene end was trimmed by 1 base and the J gene end by 7 bases; junction bases not matched to a gene: 7. Germline V CDR1 and CDR2: SGHDN, FVKESK. The CDR3 spans 15 residues. CDR3 bases: TGTGCCAGCAGCCAAGCCGGGACAGGGAGCAGTGGCTACACCTTC. The encoded protein is CASSQAGTGSSGYTF.

Points on this clonotype: A much larger clone is a single base away; this may be a read error. It is likely a read error, because the conserved phenylalanine at the end of the CDR3 is missing. V is TRBV29-1 and J is TRBJ1-2; D possibly corresponds to TRBD1 (6 bases). Germline loops: CDR1 SQVTM, CDR2 ANQGSEA. Trimming removed 4 bases from V and 8 bases from J, with 8 bases in between. CDR3 length: 10 amino acids. The DNA for the CDR3 is TGCAGCGTTGCGACAGGCGGCTACACCCTC. Translating gives CSVATGGYTL.

This clonotype was detected many times. The chain combines TRBV25-1 with TRBJ2-7, with TRBD2 matching over 7 bases. The V segment lost 4 bases and the J segment 6 bases; nucleotides outside the gene matches: 6. This CDR3 region has 13 residues. Looked up from germline, CDR1 is MGHDK and CDR2 is SYGVNS. In DNA, the CDR3 is TGTGCCAGCAGTGGGGGCGGGAGAAGCGAGCAGTACTTC. Encoded protein: CASSGGGRSEQYF.

This clonotype was counted at least ten times. The V and J genes are TRBV19 and TRBJ2-6, with D uncertain. This CDR3 has 16 amino acids. CDR1 LNHDA and CDR2 SQIVND come from the germline V gene (reference sequence). The germline V and J ends were trimmed by 3 bases and 0 bases, with 9 bases remaining between them. The CDR3 loop reads CASSIKGSSGANVLTF. In DNA form, the CDR3 reads TGTGCCAGTAGTATTAAAGGTAGCTCTGGGGCCAACGTCCTGACTTTC. The full variable domain, rest sourced from reference TRBV19 and TRBJ2-6, is DGGITQSPKYLFRKEGQNVTLSCEQNLNHDAMYWYRQDPGQGLRLIYYSQIVNDFQKGDIAEGYSVSREKKESFPLTVTSAQKNPTAFYLCASSIKGSSGANVLTFGAGSRLTVL.

In this sample, this clonotype turned up a few times. The chain is built from TRBV24-1 and TRBJ2-7; 9 bases agree with TRBD2. Germline-derived CDR1 and CDR2 are KGHDR and SFDVKD. V trimming: 1 base; J trimming: 5 bases; junction bases outside the gene matches: 11. CDR3 length: 17 residues. The CDR3 sequence: CATSDFWSGLAIHEQYF. The DNA for the CDR3 is TGTGCCACCAGTGATTTTTGGTCGGGACTAGCAATCCACGAGCAGTACTTC.

The table lists this clonotype with many counts. The V and J genes are TRBV7-2 and TRBJ2-7, with TRBD1 as a possible D gene (5 bases). This CDR3 contains 13 residues. Trimming cost V 3 bases and J 6 bases, with 12 bases left between them. Germline V gives CDR1 SGHTA, CDR2 FQGNSA. The CDR3 bases are TGTGCCAGCAGCTTGATGGCAGGGATCGAGCAGTACTTC. It specifies CASSLMAGIEQYF.

This clonotype came up once. The V call is TRBV11-1, the J call TRBJ1-2, with TRBD1 as a possible D gene (5 bases). Germline CDR1 and CDR2: SGHAT and FQDESV (reference sequence). V lost 5 bases and J 6 bases, leaving 22 bases between the germline ends. There are 16 residues in the CDR3. CDR3 sequence (DNA): TGTGCCAGCAGCGTTGAAGATCACAGAGGGGAGAATGGCTACACCTTC. This sequence encodes CASSVEDHRGENGYTF.

This clonotype was counted between two and nine times. This sequence joins TRBV6-6 and TRBJ2-7; a weak D match, TRBD1 (6 bases). V gave up 2 bases and J gave up 2 bases, with 10 bases separating them. The germline CDR1 and CDR2 sequences are MNHNY and SVGAGI (reference sequence). This CDR3 contains 14 residues. The CDR3 DNA is TGTGCCAGCAGTTACCCTGGACAGCCCTACGAGCAGTACTTC. Encoded protein: CASSYPGQPYEQYF.

This clonotype came up a few times. The chain employs TRBV5-1 and TRBJ1-3; D is unresolved. CDR3 size: 15 residues. Germline loops: CDR1 SGHRS, CDR2 YFSETQ. Trimming took off 0 bases at V and 2 bases at J, with 9 bases between the two ends. CDR3 loop: CASSLELGAGNTIYF. The CDR3 DNA sequence: TGCGCCAGCAGCTTGGAACTTGGGGCTGGAAACACCATATATTTT.

V usage is TRBV7-2 and J usage is TRBJ2-7; D may be TRBD2 (7 bases). The germline gives CDR1 SGHTA, CDR2 FQGNSA. Trimming pared 3 bases from V and 6 bases from J, leaving 15 bases between. This CDR3 is built from 14 residues. CDR3 coding DNA: TGTGCCAGCAGCTTGTTCGGAGGGGGGGCCGAGCAGTACTTC. Protein sequence: CASSLFGGGAEQYF.

This clonotype was observed a handful of times. The chain recombines TRBV12-3 or TRBV12-4 with TRBJ1-5; 11 bases match TRBD1. V lost 5 bases and J lost 7; bases outside the gene matches: 13. The CDR3 has 17 residues. The CDR3 loop is CASSPGQGASIGQPQHF. The CDR3 DNA sequence: TGTGCCAGCAGTCCAGGACAGGGGGCTAGCATTGGACAGCCCCAGCATTTT.

V is TRBV7-8 and J is TRBJ2-7, with a weak D call TRBD2 (5 bases). CDR1 SGHVS and CDR2 FQNEAQ come from the germline V gene. The CDR3 runs 14 residues. V was shortened by 5 bases and J by 3 bases, with 14 bases between the two germline ends. CDR3 residues: CASSPTDGNYEQYF. Written as DNA, the CDR3 is TGTGCCAGCAGCCCGACCGACGGGAACTACGAGCAGTACTTC.

The rearrangement joins TRBV30 to TRBJ1-2, with a weak D call TRBD1 (6 bases). Germline V gives CDR1 GTSNPN, CDR2 SVGIG (reference sequence). CDR3 length: 14 residues. Trimming took off 4 bases at V and 1 base at J, with 13 bases between the two ends. The CDR3 region is CAWTGQLINYGYTF. CDR3 coding DNA: TGTGCCTGGACCGGACAGTTAATTAACTATGGCTACACCTTC.

This chain joins TRBV10-3 and TRBJ1-5, with a weak D call TRBD1 (6 bases). The germline gives CDR1 ENHRY, CDR2 SYGVKD. Trimming removed 0 bases from V and 2 bases from J, with 26 bases in between. The CDR3 runs to 21 residues. The CDR3 DNA reads as TGTGCCATCAGTGAGTCGGATCCGGGGGCAGGGAGTCCGGTTGGCAATCAGCCCCAGCATTTT. It translates to CAISESDPGAGSPVGNQPQHF.

Only a few counts were recorded for this clonotype. The chain carries TRBV9 and TRBJ2-2; D remains ambiguous. This CDR3 comprises 16 residues. The germline V gene encodes CDR1 SGDLS and CDR2 YYNGEE. Trimming removed 0 bases from V and 0 bases from J, with 9 bases in between. The CDR3 bases are TGTGCCAGCAGCGTAGGCATGCCCGCGAACACCGGGGAGCTGTTTTTT. Amino acid sequence: CASSVGMPANTGELFF.

The chain is built from TRBV15 and TRBJ1-6, with TRBD1 matching over 8 bases. This CDR3 has 13 amino acids. V trimming: 4 bases; J trimming: 9 bases; junction bases outside the gene matches: 2. From germline, CDR1 is LNHNV and CDR2 YYDKDF (reference sequence). CDR3: CATSKDRVSPLHF. As DNA, the CDR3 is TGTGCCACCAGCAAGGACAGGGTTTCACCCCTCCACTTT.

Note on this clonotype: A much larger clone differs by one base, so this may be a read error. The rearrangement joins TRBV2 to TRBJ1-1, with D perhaps matching TRBD1 (5 bases). The CDR3 sequence is 13 residues long. The germline V gene encodes CDR1 SNHLY and CDR2 FYNNEI. V shed 5 bases and J shed 3 bases, with 10 bases lying between them. CDR3 region: CASSSTEDTEAFF. CDR3 DNA: TGTGCCAGCAGTTCGACAGAGGACACTGAAGCTTTCTTT.

The chain carries TRBV12-3 or TRBV12-4 and TRBJ1-2, with D maybe TRBD1 (6 bases). V was shortened by 4 bases and J by 4 bases, with 13 bases between the two germline ends. The length of the CDR3 is 14 residues. CDR3 loop: CASSSPDSFYGYTF. In DNA form, the CDR3 reads TGTGCCAGCAGTTCACCGGACAGCTTCTATGGCTACACCTTC.

Worth noting for this clonotype: Mismatch with germline at one junction end may stem from a read error. The V gene is TRBV7-2, the J gene TRBJ1-6; D uncertain. The CDR3 totals 12 residues. The germline CDR1 and CDR2 sequences are SGHTA and FQGNSA. CDR3 loop: CASRLNNSPLHF. The CDR3 region has the DNA TGTGCCAGCAGACTGAATAATTCACCTCTCCACTTT. The full variable domain, in which reference TRBV7-2 and TRBJ1-6 provide the parts outside the CDR3, is GAGVSQSPSNKVTEKGKDVELRCDPISGHTALYWYRQSLGQGLEFLIYFQGNSAPDKSGLPSDRFSAERTGGSVSTLTIQRTQQEDSAVYLCASRLNNSPLHFGNGTRLTVT.

V gene TRBV20-1 combines with J gene TRBJ2-5; D is perhaps TRBD1 or TRBD2 (5 bases each). CDR3 size: 12 residues. V shed 4 bases and J shed 4 bases, with 10 bases lying between them. Germline V gene data show CDR1 as DFQATT and CDR2 as SNEGSKA (reference sequence). CDR3 in amino acids: CSATGAAETQYF. The CDR3 region has the DNA TGCAGTGCTACCGGGGCCGCAGAGACCCAGTACTTC.

The chain couples TRBV6-1 to TRBJ2-2; D unclear. The V gene's germline CDR1 is MNHNS and CDR2 SASEGT. The CDR3 covers 13 residues. Trimming left V 6 bases short and J 5 bases short, with 10 bases between. The CDR3 protein is CASSDDGTGELFF. The CDR3 nucleotides read TGTGCCAGCAGCGATGACGGGACCGGGGAGCTGTTTTTT.

This clonotype was counted a few times. This rearrangement joins TRBV20-1 to TRBJ1-4; TRBD1 aligns across 7 bases. The CDR3 has 16 amino acids. CDR1 DFQATT and CDR2 SNEGSKA come from the germline V gene (reference sequence). V was pared by 2 bases and J by 6 bases, with 12 bases of the junction left unmatched. The CDR3 nucleotides read TGCAGTGCTAGATCAACTCGGGGCAGGGGGTATGAAAAACTGTTTTTT. Translating it yields CSARSTRGRGYEKLFF.

The chain employs TRBV5-8 and TRBJ1-1; D unresolved. V gave up 7 bases and J gave up 1 base, with 8 bases separating them. This CDR3 spans 12 amino acids. CDR1 and CDR2 from the germline V gene are SGHTS and YDEGEE. CDR3 sequence reads: CASGTKNTEAFF. The CDR3 DNA reads TGTGCCAGCGGCACAAAGAACACTGAAGCTTTCTTT.

V gene TRBV29-1 combines with J gene TRBJ2-5, with 9 bases that match TRBD2. This CDR3 is built from 16 residues. In germline, CDR1 is SQVTM, CDR2 ANQGSEA. CDR3 nucleotide sequence: TGCAGGGATTTACGTCGAGCGGGAGGCCTCCAAGAGACCCAGTACTTC. This translates into CRDLRRAGGLQETQYF.